A single TCR beta chain is shown here with its context. CDR3 length: 14 residues. V lost 0 bases and J lost 5, with 11 bases in between. Germline CDR1 SGHRS, CDR2 YFSETQ. Cohort allocation depended upon clinical history that participants reported. This sample stems from a study of blood T cell repertoires in COVID-19. Overall study context: Nucleic acid was either cDNA or gDNA, and it came from T cells, B-cell-depleted T cells, or PBMCs.

Per the original data handling: Using reference gene primer amplification, nucleated cell counts were estimated. The assay was immunoSEQ multiplex PCR, and TCRdb's table has in-frame clones only and misses some. V and J calls and clone size are given by that table; D and trimming were obtained from the DNA. Of about 180,000 clones in the sample, more than 75% were seen once. This sequence was found in a woman between 50 and 59 years old who had recovered from COVID-19. Specimen: PBMCs or T cells enriched from blood (not recorded which). J is TRBJ1-2 and V is TRBV5-1; no clear D. The chain's CDR3 is CASSLGRGLYGYTF. CDR3 nucleotides: TGCGCCAGCAGCTTGGGGAGAGGGCTTTATGGCTACACCTTC.